Reported below is one TCR beta chain. The data were obtained in a study of blood T cell repertoires in COVID-19. Profiling relied on immunoSEQ multiplex PCR, and the TCRdb table lists in-frame clones only, not all of them. The sample holds around 99,000 clones; 79% are singletons and the top ten take around a sixth. Trimming left V 4 bases short and J 3 bases short, with 8 bases between. From germline, CDR1 is SGHKS and CDR2 YYEKEE (reference sequence). The CDR3 has 12 amino acids. The rearrangement joins TRBV5-5 to TRBJ2-7, with a tentative D call TRBD2 (5 bases). The sequence derives from a woman of 80 years or more with active or convalescent COVID-19. The sequenced sample consisted of peripheral blood. The CDR3 DNA reads as TGTGCCAGCAGCCCCGGGGACTACGAGCAGTACTTC. Protein: CASSPGDYEQYF. Using reference TRBV5-5 and TRBJ2-7 for the parts outside the CDR3, the full variable domain is DAGVTQSPTHLIKTRGQQVTLRCSPISGHKSVSWYQQVLGQGPQFIFQYYEKEERGRGNFPDRFSARQFPNYSSELNVNALLLGDSALYLCASSPGDYEQYFGPGTRLTVT.